The text below deals with one T cell receptor beta chain. Using immunoSEQ multiplex PCR, the repertoire was profiled, and TCRdb retains in-frame clones only, with some absent. The table shows about 270,000 clones, with around 87% occurring only once. Cohort assignment relied on participant-reported clinical history. Either two negative PCRs, clearance, or symptom resolution qualified Cohort 3 donors as recovered. Germline V gene data show CDR1 as LNHDA and CDR2 as SQIVND (reference sequence). The CDR3 consists of 12 residues. Unmatched junction bases numbered 4, after V lost 7 bases and J lost 5 bases. These data come from a study of blood T cell repertoires in COVID-19. Study as a whole: Samples of COVID-19 (acute and convalescent) were obtained from the United States, Italy and Spain.

Source material: PBMCs or T cells enriched from blood (not recorded which). The chain is built from TRBV19 and TRBJ1-2; 7 positions agree with TRBD1. This clonotype was sampled from a woman under 30 who had recovered from COVID-19. Here the CDR3 reads CASTQDRYGYTF. The CDR3 DNA sequence: TGTGCCAGTACCCAGGACAGGTATGGCTACACCTTC.